This T cell receptor beta chain emerged from a study of T cells in Graves' hyperthyroidism and ophthalmopathy (dated by TCRdb to the late 2010s). As for the study more broadly: Peripheral blood was sampled at the time of initial diagnosis, prior to any treatment. To identify TCR V-J signatures that set the groups apart, the researchers used a discovery cohort of more than 95 patients, made up of approximately 43 with Graves' ophthalmopathy and about 60 with stable Graves' hyperthyroidism. An independent validation cohort of fewer than 20 hyperthyroidism patients and about 15 patients who later progressed to ophthalmopathy tested prospective prediction of ophthalmopathy. For training and testing, the 100 or so patients in the discovery cohort were randomly divided in a 7:3 ratio. The study also compared thyroid tissue and blood T-cell repertoires from five or six Graves' hyperthyroidism patients. After sampling, hyperthyroidism patients received methimazole starting at 30 mg daily, and ophthalmopathy patients received high-dose intravenous methylprednisolone. TCR Vbeta CDR3 sequencing of 120 to 150 peripheral blood samples (approximately 44 ophthalmopathy, about 74 hyperthyroidism and roughly 17 progressor patients) is reported in the paper. Beyond this particular receptor, the publication reports: In validation, the model predicted progression to ophthalmopathy with 65% to 71% sensitivity and over 72% specificity, a median of about six months before onset. Blood samples also contained most of the expanded thyroid clonotypes (frequency above 0.001), which suggests that blood repertoires may reflect thyroid immune responses. No statistical method was used to set the sample size in advance, and investigators knew the group allocation. In cross-validation, a model built on a 13 V-J signature told ophthalmopathy apart from stable hyperthyroidism with 85% to 90% sensitivity and 81% to 82% specificity, and in testing the same model reached 80%/75%.

Ophthalmopathy patients had moderately to severely active disease, Clinical Activity Score of at least 3, NOSPECS grade of at least 4, and duration under 3 months. Exclusion was applied to patients with uncontrolled infections, other autoimmune diseases, pregnancy or lactation. Clinical symptoms, serum thyroxine and TRAb, thyroid ultrasound, and orbital computed tomography formed the basis for the diagnoses. PBMCs were separated from roughly 10 ml of fresh peripheral blood using Ficoll-Paque density gradient centrifugation. Total RNA was extracted using Trizol reagent, and RNA quality was assessed on an Agilent 2100 Bioanalyzer. With respect to this clonotype: The antigen it recognizes is unknown. No base quality information exists; no much larger clone differs at one position.

The TCR beta CDR3 regions were amplified from the RNA transcripts. The TCR CDR3 was subjected to a first round of RT-PCR using the HTBI primer set and the Qiagen OneStep RT-PCR kit. The libraries were constructed in a second round of multiplex PCR and then size-selected and purified. Paired-end sequencing of the libraries was performed with 100 bp reads on an Illumina HiSeq2000. The authors processed their data as follows. SOAPnuke was used to process the raw data, with reads discarded if the reads contained adapters or uncalled bases, had a mean Phred below 15, or lacked an exact constant-primer or identifier match. COPE v1.2.5 was used to merge high-quality paired reads, and clonotypes were defined as unique nucleotide sequences. MiTCR v1.1 was used to align the clonotypes against IMGT TRBV, TRBD and TRBJ reference segments. Only V-J combinations with frequency above 0.0001, covering 99.2% of repertoires, were analysed. A TCS score was defined as the ratio of F50 (clonal expansion) to E x V (chaos), with BLOSUM62-based TCRdist applied between CDR3 peptides within each V-J. Welch's t-statistics and random forest reduced 500 to 650 V-J features to 13, which were used in a naive Bayes classifier (R e1071). TCRdb itself trimmed the public reads at Q25 with fastp, ran MiXCR and retained productive beta chains. A single entry per CDR3 protein holds the most common genes and DNA from its merged rows. In this record, the V and J calls reflect TCRdb's handling and not the investigators' own analysis. Within this sample are approximately 690,000 distinct CDR3 sequences, with roughly 14% of them counted one time only. Jointly, the top ten make up approximately 12% of the sample.

The germline V gene (reference sequence) yields LNHDA for CDR1 and SQIVND for CDR2. The germline V end is reduced by 6 bases and the J end by 7 bases; junction bases left unmatched: 10. The CDR3, from cysteine to phenylalanine, totals 15 residues. The retained sequence is limited to the CDR3, 45 bases, with the frame set at the first base. The sequence was collected from a woman between 45 and 60 years old with Graves' ophthalmopathy. The chain couples TRBV19 to TRBJ2-1; the junction holds 9 bases that match TRBD1. Sequencing was performed on blood. Here the CDR3 is given as CASSPTGTGWNEQFF. The DNA reads TGTGCCAGTAGCCCCACCGGGACAGGGTGGAATGAGCAGTTCTTC.